This T cell receptor beta chain was observed in a study of T cell responses to AZD1222 COVID-19 vaccine. Findings and caveats of the study: Baseline testing showed seropositivity in only a handful of AZD1222 recipients. Possibly, clonal diversity was underestimated; donors were largely white British and included more females.

The repertoire was sequenced with immunoSEQ multiplex PCR; TCRdb's copy has only in-frame clones and lacks some. The table records around 110,000 clones, about 92% of them present only once. In the case of this clone: Its antigen remains unidentified.

Germline trimming cut 4 bases from V and 8 bases from J; bases unmatched to any gene: 9. The germline V gene has CDR1 KGHDR and CDR2 SFDVKD. The CDR3 runs to 16 residues. The sequence was obtained from an adult who received the AZD1222 COVID-19 vaccine. Specimen: peripheral blood, collected 28 days after the second AZD1222 dose. The chain couples TRBV24-1 to TRBJ2-1; TRBD2 matches 11 bases. In DNA, the CDR3 is TGTGCCACCAGTGAACCCACTAGCGGGAGAATGGATGAGCAGTTCTTC. Its protein is CATSEPTSGRMDEQFF.